The following is a T cell receptor (beta chain) sequence with its context. The data are from a study of blood T cell repertoires in COVID-19. Study in general: From the United States, Italy and Spain came samples of acute and convalescent COVID-19. Nucleic acid was either cDNA or gDNA, and it came from T cells, B-cell-depleted T cells, or PBMCs.

Sequencing used immunoSEQ multiplex PCR; TCRdb keeps in-frame clones, though not all of them. The data hold fewer than 200,000 clones, with about nine tenths observed a single time. Germline assignment: CDR1 SGHTA and CDR2 FQGTGA. V lost 2 bases and J 0 bases, leaving 10 bases between the germline ends. The CDR3 sequence is 15 residues long. The receptor was derived from a man aged 25-45 years with COVID-19, enrolled during active disease. The sample was peripheral blood. The rearrangement links TRBV7-3 to TRBJ1-1; D remains unclear. CDR3 amino acids: CASSLFPVLNTEAFF. CDR3 DNA: TGTGCCAGCAGCTTATTTCCGGTTTTGAACACTGAAGCTTTCTTT.